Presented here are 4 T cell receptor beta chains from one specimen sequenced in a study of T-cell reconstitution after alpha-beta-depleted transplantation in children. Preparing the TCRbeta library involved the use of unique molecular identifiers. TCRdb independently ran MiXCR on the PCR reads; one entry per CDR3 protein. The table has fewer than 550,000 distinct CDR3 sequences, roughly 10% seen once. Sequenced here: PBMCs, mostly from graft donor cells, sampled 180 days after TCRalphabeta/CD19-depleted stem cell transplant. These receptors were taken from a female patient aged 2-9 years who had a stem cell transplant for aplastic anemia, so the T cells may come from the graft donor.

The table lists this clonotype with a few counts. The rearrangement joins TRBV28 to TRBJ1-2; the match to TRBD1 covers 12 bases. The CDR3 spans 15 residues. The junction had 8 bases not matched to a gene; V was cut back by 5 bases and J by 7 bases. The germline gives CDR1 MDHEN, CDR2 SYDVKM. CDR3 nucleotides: TGTGCCAGCAGTCCCATGGGACAGGGGGCGATTGGCTACACCTTC. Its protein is CASSPMGQGAIGYTF.

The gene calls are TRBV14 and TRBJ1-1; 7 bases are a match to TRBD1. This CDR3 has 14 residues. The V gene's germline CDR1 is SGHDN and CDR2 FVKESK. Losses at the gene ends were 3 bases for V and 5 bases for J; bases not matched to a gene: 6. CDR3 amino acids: CASSQAGTATEAFF. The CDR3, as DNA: TGTGCCAGCAGCCAGGCCGGGACAGCTACTGAAGCTTTCTTT.

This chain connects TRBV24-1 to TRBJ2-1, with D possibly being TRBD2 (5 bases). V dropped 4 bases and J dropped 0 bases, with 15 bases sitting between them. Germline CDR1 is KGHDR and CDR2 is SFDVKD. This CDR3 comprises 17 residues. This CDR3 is CATSEPGSASSYNEQFF. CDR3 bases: TGTGCCACCAGTGAGCCTGGGAGTGCCAGCTCCTACAATGAGCAGTTCTTC.

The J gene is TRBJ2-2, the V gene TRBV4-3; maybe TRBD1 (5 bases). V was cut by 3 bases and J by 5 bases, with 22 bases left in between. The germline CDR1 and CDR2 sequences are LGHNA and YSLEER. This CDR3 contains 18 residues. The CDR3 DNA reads TGCGCCAGCAGCCATGAAGTGTCACAGGCCCTAGGAACCGGGGAGCTGTTTTTT. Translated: CASSHEVSQALGTGELFF.